This TCR beta chain was documented in a study of blood T cell repertoires in COVID-19. Looking at the study overall: Sites in the United States, Italy and Spain provided acute and convalescent COVID-19 samples. PBMCs, B-cell-depleted T cells, or T cells were the source of the cDNA or gDNA that made up the material.

This CDR3 is 13 amino acids long. The V end lost 0 bases, the J end lost 7 bases, and 9 bases lay between the germline ends. Germline CDR1 is LNHNV and CDR2 is YYDKDF (reference sequence). Per the study methods: Reference gene primer amplification gave nucleated cell count estimates. The method was immunoSEQ multiplex PCR; TCRdb's version includes in-frame clones alone and lacks a portion of them. That table gives V, J and clone size, and the DNA gave D and trimming. The repertoire has around 180,000 clones, roughly 80% of them found once; the top ten carry roughly 12%. The specimen sequenced was peripheral blood. This chain joins TRBV15 and TRBJ1-2; D remains ambiguous. The clonotype comes from an elderly woman with COVID-19, enrolled during active disease. CDR3 bases: TGTGCCACCAGCAGAGATCTGAACGGTGGCTACACCTTC. Translation: CATSRDLNGGYTF.